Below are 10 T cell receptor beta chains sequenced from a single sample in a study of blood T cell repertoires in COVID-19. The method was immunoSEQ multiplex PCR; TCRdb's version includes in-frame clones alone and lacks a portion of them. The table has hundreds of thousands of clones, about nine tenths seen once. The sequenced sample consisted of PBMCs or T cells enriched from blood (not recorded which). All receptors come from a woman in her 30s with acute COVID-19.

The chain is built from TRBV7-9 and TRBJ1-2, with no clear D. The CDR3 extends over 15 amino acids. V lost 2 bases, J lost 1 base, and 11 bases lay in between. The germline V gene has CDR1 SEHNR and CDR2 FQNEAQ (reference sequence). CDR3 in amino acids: CASSLSTDFNYGYTF. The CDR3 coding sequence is TGTGCCAGCAGCTTATCTACAGATTTTAACTATGGCTACACCTTC.

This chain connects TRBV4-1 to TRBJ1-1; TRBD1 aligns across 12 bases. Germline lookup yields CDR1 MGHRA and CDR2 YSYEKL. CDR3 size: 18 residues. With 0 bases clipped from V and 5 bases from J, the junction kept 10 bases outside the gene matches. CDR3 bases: TGCGCCAGCAGCCAAGATCCGGGACAGGGGGCGCGGAGGACTGAAGCTTTCTTT. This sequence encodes CASSQDPGQGARRTEAFF.

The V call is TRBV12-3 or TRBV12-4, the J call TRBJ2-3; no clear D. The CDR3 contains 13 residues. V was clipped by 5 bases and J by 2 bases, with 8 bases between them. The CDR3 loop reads CASSGGLTDTQYF. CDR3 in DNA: TGTGCCAGCAGTGGCGGCCTCACAGATACGCAGTATTTT.

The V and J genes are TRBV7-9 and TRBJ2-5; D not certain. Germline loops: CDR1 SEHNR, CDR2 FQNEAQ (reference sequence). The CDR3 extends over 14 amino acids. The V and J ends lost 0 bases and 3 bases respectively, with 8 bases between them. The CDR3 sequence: CASSLASREETQYF. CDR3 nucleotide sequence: TGTGCCAGCAGCTTAGCCAGTCGTGAAGAGACCCAGTACTTC.

CDR3 sequence reads: CASSSGTGAYEQYF. For the CDR3, the DNA is TGTGCCAGCAGCTCGGGGACAGGGGCTTACGAGCAGTACTTC. The rearrangement uses TRBV3-1 (or the pseudogene TRBV3-2) and TRBJ2-7; 10 bases match TRBD1. V gave up 5 bases and J gave up 4 bases; unmatched junction bases: 5. The germline V gene encodes CDR1 LGHDT and CDR2 YNNKEL (reference sequence). The CDR3 spans 14 residues.

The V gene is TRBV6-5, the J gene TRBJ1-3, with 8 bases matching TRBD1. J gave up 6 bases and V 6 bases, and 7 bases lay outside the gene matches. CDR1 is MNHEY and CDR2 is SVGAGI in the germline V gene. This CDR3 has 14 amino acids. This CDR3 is CASSPTGGENTIYF. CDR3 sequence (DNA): TGTGCCAGCAGCCCAACAGGGGGTGAAAACACCATATATTTT.

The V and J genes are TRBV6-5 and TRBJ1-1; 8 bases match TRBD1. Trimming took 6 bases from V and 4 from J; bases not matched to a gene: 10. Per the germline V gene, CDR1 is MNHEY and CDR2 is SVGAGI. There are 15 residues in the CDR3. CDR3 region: CASRGAGGGVTEAFF. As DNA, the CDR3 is TGTGCCAGCAGGGGGGCAGGGGGCGGGGTCACTGAAGCTTTCTTT.

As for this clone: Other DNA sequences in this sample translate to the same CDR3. The CDR3 bases are TGTGCCAGCAGTTTGACAGGGAATGAGCAGTTCTTC. Translation: CASSLTGNEQFF. The rearrangement uses TRBV12-3 or TRBV12-4 and TRBJ2-1, with 7 bases identical to TRBD1. The ends lost 3 bases at V and 7 bases at J; junction bases unmatched: 0. The CDR3 totals 12 residues.

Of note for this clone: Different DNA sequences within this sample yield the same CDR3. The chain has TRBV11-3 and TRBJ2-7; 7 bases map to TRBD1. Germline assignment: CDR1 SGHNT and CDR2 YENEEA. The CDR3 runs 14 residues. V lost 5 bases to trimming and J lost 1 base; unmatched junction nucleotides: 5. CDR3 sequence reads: CASSPRTGSYEQYF. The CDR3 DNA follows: TGTGCCAGCAGCCCGCGGACAGGATCCTACGAGCAGTACTTC.

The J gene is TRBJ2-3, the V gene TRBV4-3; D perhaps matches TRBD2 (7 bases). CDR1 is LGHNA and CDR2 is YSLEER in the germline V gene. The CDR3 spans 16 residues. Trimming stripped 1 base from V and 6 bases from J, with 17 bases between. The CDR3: CASSQVWGGPKDTQYF. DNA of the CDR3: TGCGCCAGCAGCCAAGTCTGGGGGGGGCCGAAGGATACGCAGTATTTT.